One and the same sample provided the 24 T cell receptor beta chains below, sequenced in a study of beta chain features in type 1 diabetes. Every bit of the isolated RNA underwent reverse transcription, so sequencing read expressed TCRB transcripts. Measured with immunoSEQ multiplex PCR; TCRdb has only the in-frame clones, and not every one. The repertoire holds 160,000 or so clones, with roughly 10% as singletons. Sequencing was carried out using central memory CD4+ T cells from blood. The receptors were sampled from a young man in good health.

In its sample, this clone was seen a few times. V usage is TRBV18 and J usage is TRBJ1-2, with D possibly matching TRBD1 (5 bases). V was pared by 4 bases and J by 8 bases, with 17 bases between. The CDR3 is made up of 14 amino acids. Germline CDR1 and CDR2: KGHSH and LQKENI. CDR3 nucleotides: TGTGCCAGCTCACGGGAGGGGCCCTCGGGGGGCTACACCTTC. Translated, it gives CASSREGPSGGYTF.

The J gene is TRBJ2-3, the V gene TRBV7-2; 7 nucleotides agree with TRBD1. This CDR3 has 15 amino acids. V was pared by 5 bases and J by 1 base, with 6 bases of the junction left unmatched. Germline V gene lookup returns CDR1 SGHTA and CDR2 FQGNSA. This chain's CDR3 is CASSQEGGGTDTQYF. DNA for the CDR3: TGTGCCAGCAGCCAAGAAGGGGGCGGCACAGATACGCAGTATTTT.

This clone was observed a few times. The genes are TRBV18 and TRBJ2-2, with D uncertain. The CDR3 is made up of 15 amino acids. Germline CDR1 is KGHSH and CDR2 is LQKENI. Trimming left V 2 bases short and J 3 bases short, with 10 bases between. The CDR3 DNA sequence: TGTGCCAGCTCACCAGGTCCACAGTACACCGGGGAGCTGTTTTTT. Protein product: CASSPGPQYTGELFF.

The chain recombines TRBV5-1 with TRBJ1-2; maybe TRBD1 (5 bases). The CDR3 length is 13 residues. V dropped 2 bases and J dropped 4 bases, with 9 bases sitting between them. From germline, CDR1 is SGHRS and CDR2 YFSETQ. The CDR3 loop reads CASSFQGRYGYTF. The CDR3 nucleotides read TGCGCCAGCAGCTTCCAGGGACGCTATGGCTACACCTTC.

This CDR3 reads CASSLGSTGNTGELFF. In nucleotides, the CDR3 is TGCGCCAGCAGCTTGGGTTCTACGGGGAACACCGGGGAGCTGTTTTTT. The rearrangement uses TRBV5-1 and TRBJ2-2; D remains unclear. Germline V gene lookup returns CDR1 SGHRS and CDR2 YFSETQ. Trimming left V 0 bases short and J 1 base short, with 10 bases between. The CDR3 has 16 amino acids.

J is TRBJ1-2 and V is TRBV6-5; no clear D. Germline V gene lookup returns CDR1 MNHEY and CDR2 SVGAGI. This CDR3 spans 12 amino acids. V shed 6 bases and J shed 8 bases, with 13 bases lying between them. The chain's CDR3 is CASSTLAGGYTF. CDR3 DNA: TGTGCCAGCAGCACCCTTGCGGGAGGCTACACCTTC.

The rearrangement uses TRBV6-5 and TRBJ2-7; 12 bases fit TRBD1. With V trimmed by 4 bases and J by 0 bases, 1 base remained unmatched. The CDR3 sequence is 15 residues long. Per the germline V gene, CDR1 is MNHEY and CDR2 is SVGAGI. The CDR3 nucleotides read TGTGCCAGCAGTTCGGGACAGGGGGCCTCCTACGAGCAGTACTTC. It specifies CASSSGQGASYEQYF.

This clone was detected many times. The genes are TRBV30 and TRBJ2-5, with TRBD1 matching over 10 bases. The V and J ends lost 5 bases and 7 bases, in that order; junction bases with no gene match: 16. Germline loops: CDR1 GTSNPN, CDR2 SVGIG (reference sequence). The CDR3 loop spans 16 amino acids. CDR3 coding DNA: TGTGCCTGGGTCCCCGCGGCCGGGACAGGGGTTCCGACCCAGTACTTC. Protein product: CAWVPAAGTGVPTQYF.

The table lists this clone with many counts. This chain links TRBV19 with TRBJ2-1; 7 positions agree with TRBD1. The CDR3 loop spans 16 amino acids. The trim removed 6 bases at V and 6 bases at J, leaving 14 bases unmatched. The germline V gene encodes CDR1 LNHDA and CDR2 SQIVND (reference sequence). In DNA, the CDR3 is TGTGCCAGTAGATCAGTCACAGGGGTCGAGGGCAATGAGCAGTTCTTC. It translates to CASRSVTGVEGNEQFF.

The chain has TRBV9 and TRBJ2-3; perhaps TRBD2 as D (5 bases). Trimming removed 9 bases from V and 2 bases from J, with 10 bases in between. Germline V gene data show CDR1 as SGDLS and CDR2 as YYNGEE. The CDR3 spans 12 residues. The CDR3 region is CATHGVTDTQYF. CDR3 sequence (DNA): TGTGCCACACACGGGGTCACAGATACGCAGTATTTT.

This clone was observed many times. Other DNA sequences in the sample encode the same CDR3. In nucleotides, the CDR3 is TGCAGCGTGGACAGGGGTAATGAGCAGTTCTTC. It encodes CSVDRGNEQFF. This chain joins TRBV29-1 and TRBJ2-1, with 9 positions matching TRBD1. Germline V gene sequence: CDR1 SQVTM, CDR2 ANQGSEA. After removal of 6 bases from V and 7 bases from J, the junction contained 1 base not matched to a gene. The CDR3 is made up of 11 amino acids.

This clone was detected many times. This chain joins TRBV28 and TRBJ1-1; the D gene is possibly TRBD1 (6 bases). Germline values: CDR1 MDHEN, CDR2 SYDVKM. The CDR3 contains 13 residues. V dropped 10 bases and J dropped 1 base, with 13 bases sitting between them. CDR3 bases: TGTGCCACTTACCGACAGGAGAACACTGAAGCTTTCTTT. It is translated as CATYRQENTEAFF.

This clone was detected a few times. One end of the junction varies from germline; a read error may be responsible. The V and J genes are TRBV10-3 and TRBJ1-1; D gene uncertain. The CDR3 extends over 14 amino acids. Germline V CDR1 and CDR2: ENHRY, SYGVKD. CDR3 amino acids: CASSDLGLSTEAFF. CDR3 nucleotide sequence: TGTGCCAGCAGTGATTTAGGACTCTCCACTGAAGCTTTCTTT.

The V call is TRBV5-1, the J call TRBJ1-6; D call uncertain. The germline V and J ends were trimmed by 4 bases and 7 bases, with 15 bases remaining between them. This CDR3 has 15 residues. In germline, CDR1 is SGHRS, CDR2 YFSETQ. The CDR3 reads CASSQGVGGNSPLHF. The CDR3 DNA follows: TGCGCCAGCAGCCAAGGAGTTGGAGGGAATTCACCCCTCCACTTT.

V gene TRBV12-2 combines with J gene TRBJ2-3; whether TRBD2, the table's D call, matches the DNA was not checked. TRBV12-2 is a pseudogene segment. The CDR3 runs 13 residues. The DNA of the CDR3 is TGTGCAAGTCGCCCAAGAGGGCCAGATACGCAGTATTTT. Translated: CASRPRGPDTQYF.

This clone was counted only a few times. Here the CDR3 DNA reads TGTGCCAGCAGCTTAAGGGGCCCTGAAGCTTTCTTT. Its translation is CASSLRGPEAFF. This rearrangement joins TRBV7-2 to TRBJ1-1; D may be TRBD1 (5 bases). In germline, CDR1 is SGHTA, CDR2 FQGNSA. There are 12 residues in the CDR3. Trimming shortened V by 2 bases and J by 6 bases, and 7 bases separated the two germline ends.

This clone has just a few counts. V gene TRBV27 combines with J gene TRBJ2-4; the D is unclear. Germline CDR1 reads MNHEY; CDR2 reads SMNVEV (reference sequence). V lost 6 bases to trimming and J lost 0 bases, with 18 bases between them. The CDR3 has 17 residues. The CDR3 is CASSPYTVTLAKNIQYF. In DNA, the CDR3 is TGTGCCAGCAGCCCCTACACAGTTACTCTAGCCAAAAACATTCAGTACTTC.

J is TRBJ2-1 and V is TRBV28; D is uncertain. Germline CDR1 MDHEN, CDR2 SYDVKM. The CDR3 has 12 amino acids. V was shortened by 3 bases and J by 6 bases, with 6 bases between the two germline ends. The CDR3 region is CASSFLSNEQFF. As DNA, the CDR3 is TGTGCCAGCAGTTTTCTCTCCAATGAGCAGTTCTTC.

This clone was observed a few times. The V call is TRBV19, the J call TRBJ2-5; D is perhaps TRBD2 (6 bases). The germline gives CDR1 LNHDA, CDR2 SQIVND (reference sequence). This CDR3 spans 13 amino acids. Trimming removed 3 bases at V and 3 bases at J, with 8 bases between. As DNA, the CDR3 is TGTGCCAGTAGTATCGGCGGGGAAGAGACCCAGTACTTC. Translating it yields CASSIGGEETQYF.

This clone was seen more than once but under ten times. This same CDR3 is encoded by further DNA sequences in the sample. V and J are TRBV7-2 and TRBJ2-5; D is undetermined. The CDR3 runs 11 residues. Germline CDR1 reads SGHTA; CDR2 reads FQGNSA. V was trimmed by 3 bases and J by 5 bases, leaving 4 bases between them. CDR3 coding DNA: TGTGCCAGCAGCTTTGGCGAGACCCAGTACTTC. It translates to CASSFGETQYF.

A note on this clone: Other DNA sequences within the sample encode an identical CDR3. This rearrangement joins TRBV5-6 to TRBJ2-5; D is uncertain. Germline V gene data show CDR1 as SGHDT and CDR2 as YYEEEE. CDR3 size: 11 residues. V was clipped by 2 bases and J by 1 base, with 0 bases between them. The CDR3 reads CASSFQETQYF. Here the CDR3 DNA reads TGTGCCAGCAGCTTCCAAGAGACCCAGTACTTC.

V gene TRBV19 combines with J gene TRBJ2-3, with D unresolved. The CDR3 is 13 amino acids. Germline CDR1 reads LNHDA; CDR2 reads SQIVND (reference sequence). Trimming shortened V by 5 bases and J by 0 bases, and 6 bases separated the two germline ends. The CDR3 region is CASSLDSTDTQYF. CDR3 DNA: TGTGCCAGTAGTTTGGATAGCACAGATACGCAGTATTTT.

This clone was observed many times. The chain links TRBV5-4 to TRBJ2-5, with D tentatively TRBD2 (6 bases). CDR1 is SGHNT, CDR2 YYREEE, per germline (reference sequence). The CDR3 is made up of 13 amino acids. The V and J ends lost 3 bases and 5 bases respectively, with 11 bases between them. For the CDR3, the DNA is TGTGCCAGCAGCTCTTGGGGGAGGGAGACCCAGTACTTC. Its protein is CASSSWGRETQYF.

This chain links TRBV14 with TRBJ1-4; D is unresolved. Per the germline V gene, CDR1 is SGHDN and CDR2 is FVKESK. Trimming pared 0 bases from V and 0 bases from J, leaving 8 bases between. The CDR3 covers 16 residues. CDR3 sequence: CASSQDIQATNEKLFF. For the CDR3, the DNA is TGTGCCAGCAGCCAAGATATTCAGGCAACTAATGAAAAACTGTTTTTT.